This entry is about one T cell receptor (beta chain). The data were obtained in a study of tumor-infiltrating lymphocytes in oesophageal squamous cell carcinoma. TCRdb independently ran MiXCR on the PCR reads; one entry per CDR3 protein. The repertoire includes 15,000 to 20,000 distinct CDR3 sequences, around two fifths of them detected once, and 30% to 45% sits in the top ten. Germline lookup yields CDR1 SGHRS and CDR2 YFSETQ. J lost 5 bases, V lost 4 bases, and 3 bases had no gene match. CDR3 size: 14 residues. The receptor comes from a male donor with esophageal squamous cell carcinoma. This chain links TRBV5-1 with TRBJ1-6, with 7 bases aligning to TRBD1. Sequenced sample: esophageal tumor tissue. The CDR3 here is CASSRGQDNSPLHF. The DNA for the CDR3 is TGCGCCAGCAGCCGAGGACAGGATAATTCACCCCTCCACTTT.